This T cell receptor beta chain is drawn from a study of PD-1 blockade in mismatch repair-deficient tumors. The TCR-sequenced patients were a few responders to pembrolizumab. The study's findings and limits: Tumor-resident clones, often undetectable pretreatment in blood, expanded then contracted after pembrolizumab.

For this clone: Its target is not known.

The V gene's germline CDR1 is SGHRS and CDR2 YFSETQ. The V and J ends lost 0 bases and 1 base respectively, with 4 bases between them. The CDR3 has 13 residues. Profiling relied on immunoSEQ multiplex PCR, and the TCRdb table lists in-frame clones only, not all of them. The repertoire holds about 84,000 clones, with 81% as singletons. This sample comprised peripheral blood, obtained 12 weeks after starting pembrolizumab. This chain uses TRBV5-1 with TRBJ1-1, with D unclear. The sequence derives from an adult with mismatch repair-deficient cancer. Here the CDR3 reads CASSLAKNTEAFF. CDR3 sequence (DNA): TGCGCCAGCAGCTTGGCCAAGAACACTGAAGCTTTCTTT.